The 10 T cell receptor beta chains below all came from one sample that was sequenced in a study of T cells in Graves' hyperthyroidism and ophthalmopathy. From RNA transcripts, TCR beta CDR3 regions were amplified. First-round RT-PCR of the TCR CDR3 relied on the HTBI primer set. TCRdb recomputed calls from the multiplex PCR reads with MiXCR, one row per CDR3 protein. This sample yields more than 600,000 distinct CDR3 sequences, of which roughly 15% are seen a single time; approximately 8% belongs to the top ten. The sequenced material came from blood. The receptors shown here come from a man aged 18 to 30 with Graves' hyperthyroidism.

This clonotype was seen ten or more times. V gene TRBV3-1 combines with J gene TRBJ2-7; D is uncertain. Trimming left V 4 bases short and J 3 bases short, with 10 bases between. CDR3 size: 13 residues. CDR1 and CDR2 from the germline V gene are LGHDT and YNNKEL (reference sequence). In nucleotides, the CDR3 is TGTGCCAGCAGCCCTTACGGAGTCTACGAGCAGTACTTC. Its protein product is CASSPYGVYEQYF.

This clonotype turned up a few times. The rearrangement links TRBV20-1 to TRBJ2-3, with TRBD2 matching over 8 bases. The CDR3 covers 15 residues. The J segment lost 3 bases and the V segment lost 5 bases, leaving 10 bases of the junction unmatched. The V gene's germline CDR1 is DFQATT and CDR2 SNEGSKA (reference sequence). Here the CDR3 reads CSAPQAGVGTDTQYF. In nucleotides, the CDR3 is TGCAGTGCTCCTCAAGCGGGAGTGGGAACAGATACGCAGTATTTT.

This clonotype was counted at least ten times. The V gene is TRBV6-1, the J gene TRBJ2-1, with D hard to call. V was pared by 5 bases and J by 7 bases, with 21 bases between. Germline V CDR1 and CDR2: MNHNS, SASEGT. The CDR3 length is 16 residues. As DNA, the CDR3 is TGTGCCAGCAGTTATCACCCTAACTTACGTCGGAATGAGCAGTTCTTC. Amino acids: CASSYHPNLRRNEQFF.

This clonotype was detected a few times. The chain couples TRBV24-1 to TRBJ2-5; 8 bases line up with TRBD1. Looked up from germline, CDR1 is KGHDR and CDR2 is SFDVKD. CDR3 size: 13 residues. After removal of 10 bases from V and 4 bases from J, the junction contained 7 bases not matched to a gene. The DNA of the CDR3 is TGTGCCACGCGCGACAGGGGAGCAGAGACCCAGTACTTC. This gives the protein CATRDRGAETQYF.

This clonotype was observed many times. The genes are TRBV6-6 and TRBJ2-1, with D tentatively TRBD2 (6 bases). Germline V CDR1 and CDR2: MNHNY, SVGAGI (reference sequence). The CDR3 contains 15 residues. V was clipped by 2 bases and J by 3 bases, with 11 bases between them. The CDR3, as DNA: TGTGCCAGCAGTTACGTTGCGGGGCTCTACAATGAGCAGTTCTTC. Translation gives CASSYVAGLYNEQFF.

This clonotype was counted ten times or more. The V gene is TRBV29-1, the J gene TRBJ2-7, with D perhaps matching TRBD1 (6 bases). The CDR3 covers 14 residues. Germline assignment: CDR1 SQVTM and CDR2 ANQGSEA. Trimming shortened V by 7 bases and J by 4 bases, and 20 bases separated the two germline ends. The CDR3 reads CSAVDSSQGYEQYF. The CDR3 nucleotides read TGCAGCGCTGTGGACAGCTCTCAGGGATACGAGCAGTACTTC.

This clonotype was counted between two and nine times. J is TRBJ2-1 and V is TRBV7-2; D remains ambiguous. V lost 1 base and J 3 bases, leaving 10 bases between the germline ends. The germline CDR1 and CDR2 sequences are SGHTA and FQGNSA. This CDR3 is 15 amino acids long. CDR3 residues: CASSLGSQNYNEQFF. The CDR3 DNA sequence: TGTGCCAGCAGCTTAGGATCCCAGAACTACAATGAGCAGTTCTTC.

On this clonotype: The junction differs from germline at one of its ends, possibly a read error. The chain uses TRBV18 and TRBJ1-6, with 8 bases matching TRBD1. Germline-derived CDR1 and CDR2 are KGHSH and LQKENI. The CDR3 covers 16 residues. In DNA form, the CDR3 reads TGTGCCGGCTCACCCCTCGGGACAGGAGATAATTCACCCCTCCACTTT. This codes for CAGSPLGTGDNSPLHF.

Ten or more counts support this clonotype. The rearrangement joins TRBV18 to TRBJ2-5, with no clear D. CDR3 length: 14 amino acids. Germline-derived CDR1 and CDR2 are KGHSH and LQKENI. Deletions cut 3 bases from V and 1 base from J, with 9 bases between. The chain's CDR3 is CASSPPTGQETQYF. CDR3 DNA sequence: TGTGCCAGCTCACCTCCGACCGGCCAAGAGACCCAGTACTTC. Complete variable domain (other parts from reference TRBV18 and TRBJ2-5): NAGVMQNPRHLVRRRGQEARLRCSPMKGHSHVYWYRQLPEEGLKFMVYLQKENIIDESGMPKERFSAEFPKEGPSILRIQQVVRGDSAAYFCASSPPTGQETQYFGPGTRLLVL.

This clonotype was counted between two and nine times. This chain uses TRBV5-6 with TRBJ2-3; D is possibly TRBD1 (6 bases). The CDR3 extends over 14 amino acids. V lost 5 bases to trimming and J lost 6 bases, with 16 bases between them. Germline V gene sequence: CDR1 SGHDT, CDR2 YYEEEE. CDR3 nucleotides: TGTGCCAGCAGACCCGGGACCCAGGGGGATACGCAGTATTTT. Amino acids: CASRPGTQGDTQYF.